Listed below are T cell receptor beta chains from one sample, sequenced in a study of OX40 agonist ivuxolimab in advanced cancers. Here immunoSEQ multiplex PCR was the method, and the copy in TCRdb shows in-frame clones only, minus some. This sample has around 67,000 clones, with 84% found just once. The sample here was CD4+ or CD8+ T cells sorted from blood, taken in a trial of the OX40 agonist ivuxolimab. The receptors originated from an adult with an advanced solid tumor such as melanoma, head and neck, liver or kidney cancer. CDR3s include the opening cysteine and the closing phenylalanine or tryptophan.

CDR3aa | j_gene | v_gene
CASSLATGRSLGGYTF | TRBJ1-2 | TRBV7-8
CASRSRPGQGYEQYF | TRBJ2-7 | TRBV27
CASSLVSRGARDTQYF | TRBJ2-3 | TRBV7-8
CASSYRSGTDYNEQFF | TRBJ2-1 | TRBV5-1
CASSLVKSTRGTGELFF | TRBJ2-2 | TRBV11-3
CASSIARVLTKNIQYF | TRBJ2-4 | TRBV19
CASSVRTEGTGELFF | TRBJ2-2 | TRBV9
CASATGVSTGELFF | TRBJ2-2 | TRBV7-2
CASILDRGGDNEQFF | TRBJ2-1 | TRBV2
CASSPQLQTQYF | TRBJ2-5 | TRBV18
CASSSTADAYNEQFF | TRBJ2-1 | TRBV5-6
CSGGGNEQFF | TRBJ2-1 | TRBV29-1
CASSSGTSGRKPYEQYF | TRBJ2-7 | TRBV7-2
CASSQGGVSYEQYF | TRBJ2-7 | TRBV4-3
CASSHGQGRYNSPLHF | TRBJ1-6 | TRBV18
CAIPGGDDYGYTF | TRBJ1-2 | TRBV6-6
CASTNPRGAIYF | TRBJ1-3 | TRBV28
CASSPRSSPTRQFF | TRBJ2-1 | TRBV25-1
CASSETSGGYNEQFF | TRBJ2-1 | TRBV2
CASSVGLPEQYF | TRBJ2-7 | TRBV10-2
CAWTEGQGGEKLFF | TRBJ1-4 | TRBV30
CASSPADGGIGGYTF | TRBJ1-2 | TRBV4-1
CASSFRGMAYGYTF | TRBJ1-2 | TRBV5-4
CASTQPGTDTQYF | TRBJ2-3 | TRBV6-5
CASSYSRGQGTEAFF | TRBJ1-1 | TRBV6-5
CSVDDGGNTAYF | TRBJ1-3 | TRBV29-1
CASSLGPFPAYEQYF | TRBJ2-7 | TRBV7-2
CASLTIGLINQPQHF | TRBJ1-5 | TRBV28
CASSSEGPRGYEQYF | TRBJ2-7 | TRBV5-5
CASSFRTGHHRNQPQHF | TRBJ1-5 | TRBV5-1
CSVGYMNTEAFF | TRBJ1-1 | TRBV29-1
CASSLVSAGGYNEQFF | TRBJ2-1 | TRBV28
CASSLREQETQYF | TRBJ2-5 | TRBV13
CAWSWGETQYF | TRBJ2-5 | TRBV30
CAISERVRLAGGRETQYF | TRBJ2-5 | TRBV10-3
CASRSDRTKRANYGYTF | TRBJ1-2 | TRBV19
CASSLGQVNEKLFF | TRBJ1-4 | TRBV5-1
CASRSSYNEQFF | TRBJ2-1 | TRBV12-5
CASSLGSGTGTNGYTF | TRBJ1-2 | TRBV5-4
CASSFQGLNSPLHF | TRBJ1-6 | TRBV7-9
CASSQGRDQIQYF | TRBJ2-4 | TRBV4-3
CASSTGPGALSIGQPQHF | TRBJ1-5 | TRBV19
CASSPQGNYGYTF | TRBJ1-2 | TRBV28
CASSLDPASPLHF | TRBJ1-6 | TRBV7-6
CASSLQDGDNEQFF | TRBJ2-1 | TRBV11-3
CASSGTANTEAFF | TRBJ1-1 | TRBV6-4
CATSKENTEAFF | TRBJ1-1 | TRBV15
CASSLEDDYSGNTIYF | TRBJ1-3 | TRBV7-2
CASSLTGVETQYF | TRBJ2-5 | TRBV7-3
CASSEDSRNYGYTF | TRBJ1-2 | TRBV10-2
CASSTGQARSYGYTF | TRBJ1-2 | TRBV28
CASSIAWGGQETQYF | TRBJ2-5 | TRBV7-2
CASSLDPNGNTEAFF | TRBJ1-1 | TRBV5-1
CASSPGRVEQFF | TRBJ2-1 | TRBV18
CASSLDSGGGNQPQHF | TRBJ1-5 | TRBV5-1
CASSPSPGRSGANVLTF | TRBJ2-6 | TRBV7-2
CASSLVGPLTDTQYF | TRBJ2-3 | TRBV5-1